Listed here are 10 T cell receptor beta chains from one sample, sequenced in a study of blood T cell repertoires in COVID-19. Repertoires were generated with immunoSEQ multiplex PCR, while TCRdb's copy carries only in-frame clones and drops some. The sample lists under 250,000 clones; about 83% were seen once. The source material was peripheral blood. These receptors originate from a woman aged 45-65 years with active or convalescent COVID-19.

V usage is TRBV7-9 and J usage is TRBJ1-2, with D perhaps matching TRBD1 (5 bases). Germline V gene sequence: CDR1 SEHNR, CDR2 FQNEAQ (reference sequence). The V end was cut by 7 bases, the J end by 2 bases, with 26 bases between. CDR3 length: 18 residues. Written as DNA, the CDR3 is TGTGCCAGCATCAAAAGGTCCACAGGAAGGAGGGCGAACTATGGCTACACCTTC. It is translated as CASIKRSTGRRANYGYTF.

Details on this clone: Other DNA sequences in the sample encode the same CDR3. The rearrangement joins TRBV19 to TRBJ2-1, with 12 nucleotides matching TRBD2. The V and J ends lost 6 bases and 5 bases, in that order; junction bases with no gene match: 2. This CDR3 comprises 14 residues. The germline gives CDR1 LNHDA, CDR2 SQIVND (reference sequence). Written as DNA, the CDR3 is TGTGCCAGTAGGCGACTAGCGGGGGACAATGAGCAGTTCTTC. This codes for CASRRLAGDNEQFF.

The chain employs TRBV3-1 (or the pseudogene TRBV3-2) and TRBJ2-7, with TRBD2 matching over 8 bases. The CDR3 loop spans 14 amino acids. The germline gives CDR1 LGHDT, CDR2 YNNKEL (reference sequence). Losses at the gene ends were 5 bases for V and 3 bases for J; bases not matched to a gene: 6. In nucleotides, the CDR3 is TGTGCCAGCAGCTTTCTGACTAGCGTCTACGAGCAGTACTTC. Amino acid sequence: CASSFLTSVYEQYF.

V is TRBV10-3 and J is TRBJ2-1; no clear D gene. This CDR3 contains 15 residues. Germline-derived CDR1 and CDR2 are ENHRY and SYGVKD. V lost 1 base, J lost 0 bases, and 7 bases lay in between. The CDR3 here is CAISELSLSYNEQFF. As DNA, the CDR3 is TGTGCCATCAGTGAGTTGAGTCTCTCCTACAATGAGCAGTTCTTC.

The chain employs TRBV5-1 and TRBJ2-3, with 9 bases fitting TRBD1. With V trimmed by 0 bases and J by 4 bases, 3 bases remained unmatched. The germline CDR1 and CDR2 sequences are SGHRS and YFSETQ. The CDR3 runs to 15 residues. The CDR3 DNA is TGCGCCAGCAGCTTGGACAGGGGGCGTCCAGATACGCAGTATTTT. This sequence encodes CASSLDRGRPDTQYF.

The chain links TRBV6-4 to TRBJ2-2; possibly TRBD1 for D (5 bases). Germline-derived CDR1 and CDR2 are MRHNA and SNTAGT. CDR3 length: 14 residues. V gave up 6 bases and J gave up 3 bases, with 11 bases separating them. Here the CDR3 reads CASRTEQDTGELFF. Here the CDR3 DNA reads TGTGCCAGCAGGACGGAACAGGACACCGGGGAGCTGTTTTTT.

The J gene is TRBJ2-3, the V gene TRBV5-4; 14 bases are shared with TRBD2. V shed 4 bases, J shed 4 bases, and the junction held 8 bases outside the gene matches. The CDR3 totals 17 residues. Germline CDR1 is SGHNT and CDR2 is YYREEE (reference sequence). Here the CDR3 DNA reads TGTGCCAGCAGCCCTCCCGGGACTAGCGGGAGAGCAGATACGCAGTATTTT. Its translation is CASSPPGTSGRADTQYF.

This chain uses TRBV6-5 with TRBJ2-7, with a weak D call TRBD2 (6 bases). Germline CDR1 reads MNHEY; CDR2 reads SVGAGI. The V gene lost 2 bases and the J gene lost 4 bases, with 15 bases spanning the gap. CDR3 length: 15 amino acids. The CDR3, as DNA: TGTGCCAGCAGTTACGCCCTCGGGGGAACGTACGAGCAGTACTTC. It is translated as CASSYALGGTYEQYF.

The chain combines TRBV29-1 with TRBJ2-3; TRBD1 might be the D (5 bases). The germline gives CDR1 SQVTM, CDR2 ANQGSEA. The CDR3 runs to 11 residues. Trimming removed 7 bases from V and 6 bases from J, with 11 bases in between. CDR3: CSGQGWDTQYF. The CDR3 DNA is TGCAGCGGCCAGGGTTGGGATACGCAGTATTTT.

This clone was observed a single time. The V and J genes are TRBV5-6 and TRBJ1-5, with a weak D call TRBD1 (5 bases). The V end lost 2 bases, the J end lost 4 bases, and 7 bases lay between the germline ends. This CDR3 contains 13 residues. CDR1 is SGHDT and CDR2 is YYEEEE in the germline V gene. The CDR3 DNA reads TGTGCCAGCAGCTTCGGGGGGAATCAGCCCCAGCATTTT. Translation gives CASSFGGNQPQHF.